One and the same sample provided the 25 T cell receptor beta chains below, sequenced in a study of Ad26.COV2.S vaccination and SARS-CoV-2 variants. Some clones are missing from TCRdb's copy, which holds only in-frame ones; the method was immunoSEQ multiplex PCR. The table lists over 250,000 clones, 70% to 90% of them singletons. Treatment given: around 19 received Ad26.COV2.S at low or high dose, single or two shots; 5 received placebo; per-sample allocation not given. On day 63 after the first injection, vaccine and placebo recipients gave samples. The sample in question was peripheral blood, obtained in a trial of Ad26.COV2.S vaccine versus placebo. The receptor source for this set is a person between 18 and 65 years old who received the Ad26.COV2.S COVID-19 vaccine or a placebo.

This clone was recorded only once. The CDR3 spells CASTFSLGTQYGYTF. The CDR3 DNA is TGTGCCAGCACCTTTTCATTAGGGACTCAATATGGCTACACCTTC. The genes are TRBV5-8 and TRBJ1-2, with D maybe TRBD1 (5 bases). Germline V gene sequence: CDR1 SGHTS, CDR2 YDEGEE. The CDR3 totals 15 residues. V lost 6 bases and J lost 5, with 20 bases in between.

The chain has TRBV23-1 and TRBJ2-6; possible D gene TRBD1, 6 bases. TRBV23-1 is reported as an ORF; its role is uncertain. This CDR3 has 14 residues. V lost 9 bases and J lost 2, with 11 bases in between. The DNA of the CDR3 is TGCGCCAGGAAGGGGGTCCCTGGGGCCAACGTCCTGACTTTC. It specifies CARKGVPGANVLTF.

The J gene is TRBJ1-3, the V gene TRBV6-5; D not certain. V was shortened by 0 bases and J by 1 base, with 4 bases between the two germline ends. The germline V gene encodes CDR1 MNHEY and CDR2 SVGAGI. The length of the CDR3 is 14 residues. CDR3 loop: CASSYSGSGNTIYF. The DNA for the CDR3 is TGTGCCAGCAGTTACTCGGGGTCTGGAAACACCATATATTTT.

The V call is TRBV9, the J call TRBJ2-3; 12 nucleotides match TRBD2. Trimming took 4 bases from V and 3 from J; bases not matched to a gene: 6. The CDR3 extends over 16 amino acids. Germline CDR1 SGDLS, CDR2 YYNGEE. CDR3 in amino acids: CASSPRLAGDTDTQYF. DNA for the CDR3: TGTGCCAGCAGCCCCCGACTAGCGGGAGATACAGATACGCAGTATTTT.

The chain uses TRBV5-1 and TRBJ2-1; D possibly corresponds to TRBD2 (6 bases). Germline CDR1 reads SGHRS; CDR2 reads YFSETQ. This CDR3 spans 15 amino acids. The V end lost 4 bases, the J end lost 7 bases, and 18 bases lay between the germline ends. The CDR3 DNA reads TGCGCCAGCAGCCCCGGGACTTCCCCCTTAAATGAGCAGTTCTTC. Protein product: CASSPGTSPLNEQFF.

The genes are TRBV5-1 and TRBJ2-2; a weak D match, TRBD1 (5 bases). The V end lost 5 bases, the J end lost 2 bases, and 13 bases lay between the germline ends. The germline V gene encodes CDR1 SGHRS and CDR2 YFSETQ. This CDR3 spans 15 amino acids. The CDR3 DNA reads TGCGCCAGCAGGATACAGGTATCCAACACCGGGGAGCTGTTTTTT. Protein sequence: CASRIQVSNTGELFF.

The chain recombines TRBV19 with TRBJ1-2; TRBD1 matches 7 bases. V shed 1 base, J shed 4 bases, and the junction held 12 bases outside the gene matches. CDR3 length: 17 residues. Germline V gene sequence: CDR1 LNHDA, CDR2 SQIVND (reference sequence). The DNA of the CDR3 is TGTGCCAGTAGTATAGGGACAGGCCAGCCTCCGGTCTATGGCTACACCTTC. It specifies CASSIGTGQPPVYGYTF. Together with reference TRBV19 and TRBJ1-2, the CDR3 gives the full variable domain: DGGITQSPKYLFRKEGQNVTLSCEQNLNHDAMYWYRQDPGQGLRLIYYSQIVNDFQKGDIAEGYSVSREKKESFPLTVTSAQKNPTAFYLCASSIGTGQPPVYGYTFGSGTRLTVV.

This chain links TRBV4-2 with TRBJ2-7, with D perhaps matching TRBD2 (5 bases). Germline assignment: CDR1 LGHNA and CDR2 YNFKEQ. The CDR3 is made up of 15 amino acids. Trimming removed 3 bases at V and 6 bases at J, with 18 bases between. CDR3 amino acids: CASSQGPDFRGEQYF. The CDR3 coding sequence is TGTGCCAGCAGCCAGGGCCCGGACTTCCGGGGCGAGCAGTACTTC.

DNA of the CDR3: TGTGCCAGCAGCGCAGGAATCGGGGCGCGGGGCTACACCTTC. Amino acid sequence: CASSAGIGARGYTF. V is TRBV7-2 and J is TRBJ1-2; tentative D call: TRBD1 (5 bases). The CDR3 extends over 14 amino acids. CDR1 is SGHTA, CDR2 FQGNSA, per germline. The V gene lost 5 bases and the J gene lost 8 bases, with 18 bases spanning the gap.

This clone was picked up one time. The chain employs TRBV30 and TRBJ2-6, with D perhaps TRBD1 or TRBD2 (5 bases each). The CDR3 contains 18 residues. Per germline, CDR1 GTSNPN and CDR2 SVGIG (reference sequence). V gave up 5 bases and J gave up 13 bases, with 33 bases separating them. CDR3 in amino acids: CAWAPNRGWLLWGRVLTF. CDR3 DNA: TGTGCCTGGGCCCCGAATCGGGGATGGTTACTCTGGGGCCGGGTCCTGACTTTC.

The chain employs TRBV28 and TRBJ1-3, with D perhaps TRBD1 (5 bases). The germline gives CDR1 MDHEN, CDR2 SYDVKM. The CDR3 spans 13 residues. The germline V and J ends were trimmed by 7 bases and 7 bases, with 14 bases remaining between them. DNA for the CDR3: TGTGCCAGCAACGCAGGGAGCGTGAACACCATATATTTT. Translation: CASNAGSVNTIYF. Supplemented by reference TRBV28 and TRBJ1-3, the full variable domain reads DVKVTQSSRYLVKRTGEKVFLECVQDMDHENMFWYRQDPGLGLRLIYFSYDVKMKEKGDIPEGYSVSREKKERFSLILESASTNQTSMYLCASNAGSVNTIYFGEGSWLTVV.

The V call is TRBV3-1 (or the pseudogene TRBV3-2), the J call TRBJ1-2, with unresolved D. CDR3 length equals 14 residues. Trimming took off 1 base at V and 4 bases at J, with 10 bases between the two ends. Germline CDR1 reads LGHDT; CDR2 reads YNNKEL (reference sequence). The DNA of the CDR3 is TGTGCCAGCAGCCAAGGTGGGGTCCCCTATGGCTACACCTTC. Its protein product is CASSQGGVPYGYTF.

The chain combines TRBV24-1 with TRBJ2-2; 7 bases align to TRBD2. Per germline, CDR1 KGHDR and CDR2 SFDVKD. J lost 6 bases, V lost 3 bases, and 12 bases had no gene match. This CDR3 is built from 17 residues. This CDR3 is CATSDPREGLNPGELFF. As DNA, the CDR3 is TGTGCCACCAGTGATCCCAGGGAGGGGCTTAATCCCGGGGAGCTGTTTTTT.

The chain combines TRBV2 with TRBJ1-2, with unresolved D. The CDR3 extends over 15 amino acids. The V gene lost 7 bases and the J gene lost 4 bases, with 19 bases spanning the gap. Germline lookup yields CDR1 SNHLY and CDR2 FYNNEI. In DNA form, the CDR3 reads TGTGCCAGCACCCTGATGGGAGGACCCAGCTATGGCTACACCTTC. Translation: CASTLMGGPSYGYTF.

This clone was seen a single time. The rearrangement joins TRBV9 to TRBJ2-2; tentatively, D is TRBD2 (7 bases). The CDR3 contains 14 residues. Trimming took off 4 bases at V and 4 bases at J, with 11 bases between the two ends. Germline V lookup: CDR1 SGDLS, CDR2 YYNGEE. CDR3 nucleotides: TGTGCCAGCAGCCTGGGAGGGGGCACCGGGGAGCTGTTTTTT. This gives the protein CASSLGGGTGELFF.

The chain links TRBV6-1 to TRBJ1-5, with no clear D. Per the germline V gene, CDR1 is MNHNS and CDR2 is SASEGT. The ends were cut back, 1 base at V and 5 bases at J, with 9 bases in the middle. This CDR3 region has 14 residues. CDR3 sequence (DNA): TGTGCCAGCAGTGAAGTTGCAGGCTATCAGCCCCAGCATTTT. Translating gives CASSEVAGYQPQHF.

The DNA of the CDR3 is TGTGCCAGCAGCATACCACATGGGGGGCGCTCGACCTACGAGCAGTACTTC. Its translation: CASSIPHGGRSTYEQYF. J is TRBJ2-7 and V is TRBV21-1. TRBV21-1 is a known pseudogene. The CDR3 sequence is 17 residues long.

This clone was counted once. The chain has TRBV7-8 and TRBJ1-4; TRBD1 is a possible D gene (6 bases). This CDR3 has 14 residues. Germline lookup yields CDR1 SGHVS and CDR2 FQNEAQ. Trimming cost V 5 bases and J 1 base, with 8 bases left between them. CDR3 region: CASSRTETNEKLFF. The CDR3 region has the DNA TGTGCCAGCAGCCGGACAGAAACTAATGAAAAACTGTTTTTT.

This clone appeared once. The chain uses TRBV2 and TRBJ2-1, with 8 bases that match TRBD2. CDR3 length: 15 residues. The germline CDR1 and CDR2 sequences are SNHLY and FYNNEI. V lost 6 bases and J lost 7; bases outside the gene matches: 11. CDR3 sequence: CASSVRTSQTNEQFF. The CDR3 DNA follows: TGTGCCAGCAGCGTCCGGACTAGCCAAACGAATGAGCAGTTCTTC.

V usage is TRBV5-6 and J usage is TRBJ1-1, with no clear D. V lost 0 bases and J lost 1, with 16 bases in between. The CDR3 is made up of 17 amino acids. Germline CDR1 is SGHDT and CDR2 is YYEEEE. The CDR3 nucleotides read TGTGCCAGCAGCTTGGCCAAATGGCAGGAGCAGAACACTGAAGCTTTCTTT. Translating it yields CASSLAKWQEQNTEAFF.

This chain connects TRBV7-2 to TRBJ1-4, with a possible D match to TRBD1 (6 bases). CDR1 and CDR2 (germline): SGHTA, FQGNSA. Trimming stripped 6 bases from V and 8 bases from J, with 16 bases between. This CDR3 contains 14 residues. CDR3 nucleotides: TGTGCCAGCAGTTCCACAGGGCGGCGCGAAAAACTGTTTTTT. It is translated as CASSSTGRREKLFF.

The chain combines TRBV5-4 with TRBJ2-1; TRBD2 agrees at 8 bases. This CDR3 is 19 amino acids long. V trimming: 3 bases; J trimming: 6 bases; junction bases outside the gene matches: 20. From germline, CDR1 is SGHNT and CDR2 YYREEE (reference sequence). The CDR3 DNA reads TGTGCCAGCAGCTCCCCCGGGACTAGGAGCGGTCTTGGTGGCAATGAGCAGTTCTTC. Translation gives CASSSPGTRSGLGGNEQFF.

The CDR3 region is CASTSSGSPGELFF. The DNA of the CDR3 is TGTGCCAGCACCTCTAGCGGGAGTCCCGGGGAGCTGTTTTTT. The chain uses TRBV11-2 and TRBJ2-2; TRBD2 matches 10 bases. V shed 7 bases and J 6 bases; nucleotides not matched to a gene: 5. The germline V gene encodes CDR1 SGHAT and CDR2 FQNNGV. The CDR3 loop spans 14 amino acids.

For the CDR3, the DNA is TGTGCCAGCGTCCGGGGGGCCCAAGCGGGAGGGACCCAAGAGACCCAGTACTTC. It codes for CASVRGAQAGGTQETQYF. The chain couples TRBV2 to TRBJ2-5; the match to TRBD2 covers 10 bases. With 8 bases clipped from V and 1 base from J, the junction kept 16 bases outside the gene matches. The CDR3 totals 18 residues. Germline-derived CDR1 and CDR2 are SNHLY and FYNNEI.

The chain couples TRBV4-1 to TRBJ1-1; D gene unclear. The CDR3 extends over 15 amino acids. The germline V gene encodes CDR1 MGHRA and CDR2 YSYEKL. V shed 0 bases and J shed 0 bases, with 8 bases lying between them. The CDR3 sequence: CASSQEKRMNTEAFF. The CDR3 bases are TGCGCCAGCAGCCAAGAGAAGAGGATGAACACTGAAGCTTTCTTT.